This TCR beta chain comes out of a study of blood T cell repertoires in COVID-19. The wider study: Sites in the United States, Italy and Spain provided acute and convalescent COVID-19 samples. Sample material is recorded as cDNA or gDNA derived from T cells, B-cell-depleted T cells, or PBMCs.

The CDR3 loop spans 12 amino acids. Trimming took 7 bases from V and 2 from J, leaving 8 bases between them. The V gene's germline CDR1 is SNHLY and CDR2 FYNNEI. Source study methods: Reference gene primer amplification yielded estimated nucleated cell counts. Only in-frame clones appear in the TCRdb table, and some are missing; sequencing was by immunoSEQ multiplex PCR. The DNA gave D and trimming, while V, J and clone size come from that table. The sample carries about 120,000 clones, 90% recorded once. This sequence was found in a human donor with active COVID-19. The donor label of this sample is uncertain. The specimen was peripheral blood. The genes are TRBV2 and TRBJ2-5; tentatively, D is TRBD2 (5 bases). The CDR3 DNA reads TGTGCCAGCATGAGGGAACAAGAGACCCAGTACTTC. Translated, it gives CASMREQETQYF. Filled out from reference TRBV2 and TRBJ2-5, the complete variable domain reads EPEVTQTPSHQVTQMGQEVILRCVPISNHLYFYWYRQILGQKVEFLVSFYNNEISEKSEIFDDQFSVERPDGSNFTLKIRSTKLEDSAMYFCASMREQETQYFGPGTRLLVL.